This TCR beta chain originates from a study of Graves' ophthalmopathy and Graves' hyperthyroidism. Looking at the study overall: Peripheral blood was collected at initial diagnosis, before any treatment. Findings and limits, study-wide: The majority of expanded thyroid clonotypes above 0.001 frequency also occurred in blood. Using a 13-signature model, the authors split ophthalmopathy from stable hyperthyroidism, with around 89% sensitivity and 65% to 82% specificity.

The authors used Ficoll-Paque density gradient centrifugation to separate PBMCs. The input was 10 ml of fresh peripheral blood. TCR beta CDR3 regions were amplified from RNA transcripts. RT-PCR was first run with HTBI primers, then multiplex PCR in a second round. TCRdb processed the multiplex PCR reads anew with MiXCR; each CDR3 protein has one entry. The sample records 300,000 to 450,000 distinct CDR3 sequences, about 17% being singletons. With 4 bases clipped from V and 2 bases from J, the junction kept 14 bases outside the gene matches. CDR3 length equals 17 residues. Germline V gene lookup returns CDR1 DFQATT and CDR2 SNEGSKA (reference sequence). Concerning this clonotype itself: Its antigen is not identified.

Sample: peripheral blood. This clonotype was obtained from an adult woman with stable Graves' hyperthyroidism. The rearrangement uses TRBV20-1 and TRBJ1-1; TRBD1 agrees at 9 bases. CDR3 coding DNA: TGCAGTGCTAAGACGCTTACAGGGGGCTGGAGAAACACTGAAGCTTTCTTT. Protein sequence: CSAKTLTGGWRNTEAFF.